This T cell receptor beta chain was obtained from a study of T-cell reconstitution after alpha-beta-depleted transplantation in children. Whole-study results and caveats: Several hundred expanded graft clones reportedly gave rise to the alpha-beta T cells present about two months after transplant. Newly produced T cells mostly accounted for T-cell counts and diversity one year post-transplant.

The CDR3 totals 15 residues. Germline CDR1 MGHRA, CDR2 YSYEKL. Trimming removed 1 base from V and 5 bases from J, with 11 bases in between. With respect to this clonotype: What it binds is unknown.

Unique molecular identifiers were incorporated when the TCRbeta library was constructed. One entry per CDR3 protein, called by TCRdb with MiXCR from the PCR reads. The repertoire holds about 100,000 distinct CDR3 sequences, with under 9% as singletons. Sample: PBMCs, taken before TCRalphabeta/CD19-depleted stem cell transplant. The rearrangement joins TRBV4-1 to TRBJ2-2; D is unclear. This clonotype was sampled from a boy under 10 years old with acute lymphoblastic leukemia, due to receive a stem cell transplant. The CDR3 protein is CASSQVEIKTGELFF. In DNA, the CDR3 is TGCGCCAGCAGCCAAGTTGAGATCAAAACCGGGGAGCTGTTTTTT.